This entry describes one T cell receptor beta chain. This record belongs to a study of shared clonotypes between healthy human individuals. Germline assignment: CDR1 SGHNT and CDR2 YENEEA. The CDR3 runs 14 residues. Trimming stripped 1 base from V and 4 bases from J, with 11 bases between. Clones were read by immunoSEQ multiplex PCR, and TCRdb kept only the in-frame ones, dropping some. Here the sample spans about 2 million clones, about 95% being singletons. CD45RO-negative cells were positively selected for CCR7, leaving out terminally differentiated effector memory CD45RA+ cells. This sequence was found in a man aged 18 to 30 in good health. The V call is TRBV11-3, the J call TRBJ2-7, with D possibly matching TRBD2 (6 bases). Sequences were obtained from naive CD8+ T cells sorted from blood. CDR3 in DNA: TGTGCCAGCAGCTTAGGCGGGACGGGATACGAGCAGTACTTC. It is translated as CASSLGGTGYEQYF. The whole variable domain, remainder taken from reference TRBV11-3 and TRBJ2-7, is EAGVVQSPRYKIIEKKQPVAFWCNPISGHNTLYWYLQNLGQGPELLIRYENEEAVDDSQLPKDRFSAERLKGVDSTLKIQPAELGDSAVYLCASSLGGTGYEQYFGPGTRLTVT.